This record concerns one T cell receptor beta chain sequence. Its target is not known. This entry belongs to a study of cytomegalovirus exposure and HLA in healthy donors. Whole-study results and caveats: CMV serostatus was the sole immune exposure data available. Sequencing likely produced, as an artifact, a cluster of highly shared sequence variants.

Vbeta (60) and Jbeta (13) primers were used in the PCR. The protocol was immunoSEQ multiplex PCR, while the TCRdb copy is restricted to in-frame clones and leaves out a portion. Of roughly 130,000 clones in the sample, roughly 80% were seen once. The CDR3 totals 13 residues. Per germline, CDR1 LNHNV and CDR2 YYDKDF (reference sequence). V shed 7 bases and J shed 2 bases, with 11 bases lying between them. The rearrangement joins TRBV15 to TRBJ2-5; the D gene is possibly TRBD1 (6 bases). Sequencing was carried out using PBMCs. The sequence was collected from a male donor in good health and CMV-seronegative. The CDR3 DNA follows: TGTGCCACCACCCTAGGGACACAAGAGACCCAGTACTTC. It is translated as CATTLGTQETQYF.